The present entry profiles one T cell receptor (beta chain) with its context. No cognate antigen has been identified for it. The sample holds no much larger clone one base away, and base qualities are not on file. This sample was taken from a study of T cell changes during pregnancy in multiple sclerosis (dated by TCRdb to about 2019). For the wider study: Changes in the T cell repertoire over the course of pregnancy were examined in this study in women with multiple sclerosis.

Library preparation used the immunoSEQ multiplex PCR assay. This immuneACCESS table, as held by TCRdb, lists in-frame sequences with V and J called but not all clones. Of the missing ones, under half trace to an unresolved V gene in checked studies; the others have no known cause. The table for this sample lists tens of thousands of clones; 80% to 95% of them were counted only once. The ten largest clones take up about 0.93% of the sample. From the germline V gene, CDR1 is SGHVS and CDR2 is FNYEAQ. Counted from cysteine to phenylalanine, this CDR3 has 15 amino acids. Kept here is only the CDR3 DNA, which spans 45 bases and is read in frame from base 1. Relative to germline, V is missing 6 bases and J is missing 6 bases, with 4 bases of the junction outside any gene match.

The TCR comes from a female donor with multiple sclerosis, enrolled in a pregnancy study. This sample comprised peripheral blood, obtained in the first trimester of pregnancy. The rearranged segments are TRBV7-6 and TRBJ2-2, with 13 bases aligning to TRBD2. The CDR3 has the sequence CASSTSGGAAGELFF. DNA sequence: TGTGCCAGCAGTACTAGCGGGGGGGCGGCCGGGGAGCTGTTTTTT. Outside the CDR3, residues come from the reference TRBV7-6 and TRBJ2-2 proteins, so the full variable domain is: GAGVSQSPRYKVTKRGQDVALRCDPISGHVSLYWYRQALGQGPEFLTYFNYEAQQDKSGLPNDRFSAERPEGSISTLTIQRTEQRDSAMYRCASSTSGGAAGELFFGEGSRLTVL.